This is a list of T cell receptor beta chains from one sample in a study of T cells in Graves' hyperthyroidism and ophthalmopathy. One entry per CDR3 protein, called by TCRdb with MiXCR from the multiplex PCR reads. The data show more than 450,000 distinct CDR3 sequences, 20% seen once. Sequencing was done on a sample of blood. All receptors come from a man in his forties with Graves' ophthalmopathy. Each CDR3 is given with its conserved first and last residue. The D gene is left open where the match is weak. Clone size, where shown, is once, few, many, or a class for clones that have expanded.

size | J | V | D | CDR3 | DNA
few | TRBJ1-5 | TRBV20-1 | . | CSACQRGKSCQPQHF | TGCAGTGCGTGCCAGCGGGGCAAAAGCTGTCAGCCCCAGCATTTT
. | TRBJ2-2 | TRBV5-6 | . | CASSLAATTLTGELFF | TGTGCCAGCAGCTTGGCCGCGACAACCCTCACCGGGGAGCTGTTTTTT
few | TRBJ2-1 | TRBV3-1 | TRBD2 | CASSQALAGNEQFF | TGTGCCAGCAGCCAAGCACTAGCGGGAAATGAGCAGTTCTTC
many | TRBJ2-7 | TRBV12-3/TRBV12-4 | . | CASSLWRLRSYEQYF | TGTGCCAGCAGTTTATGGCGGCTCCGGTCCTACGAGCAGTACTTC
many | TRBJ2-5 | TRBV7-2 | . | CASSQTGNAETQYF | TGTGCCAGCAGCCAGACGGGGAATGCGGAGACCCAGTACTTC
. | TRBJ2-7 | TRBV7-2 | TRBD1 | CASTDPRRGLYEQYF | TGTGCCAGCACCGACCCGCGCAGGGGGCTCTACGAGCAGTACTTC
many | TRBJ2-3 | TRBV27 | . | CASGPSTDTQYF | TGTGCCAGCGGGCCAAGCACAGATACGCAGTATTTT
many | TRBJ1-4 | TRBV20-1 | . | CSARDLRGEKLFF | TGCAGTGCTAGAGATCTCAGGGGTGAAAAACTGTTTTTT
. | TRBJ2-3 | TRBV11-2 | TRBD1 | CASVGRGLLDTQYF | TGTGCCAGCGTGGGCAGGGGGCTTTTGGATACGCAGTATTTT
many | TRBJ2-2 | TRBV28 | TRBD2 | CASSRFSGMNTGELFF | TGTGCCAGCAGTCGATTTAGCGGGATGAACACCGGGGAGCTGTTTTTT
. | TRBJ2-1 | TRBV6-4 | TRBD2 | CASSASGRAGEQFF | TGTGCCAGCAGTGCTAGCGGGAGGGCCGGTGAGCAGTTCTTC
. | TRBJ1-2 | TRBV7-9 | . | CASSRFGQPNYGYTF | TGTGCCAGCAGCCGTTTCGGACAGCCCAACTATGGCTACACCTTC
. | TRBJ1-4 | TRBV12-3/TRBV12-4 | TRBD1 | CASSNTGTGVEKLFF | TGTGCCAGCAGCAACACCGGGACAGGGGTCGAAAAACTGTTTTTT
. | TRBJ2-2 | TRBV29-1 | TRBD2 | CSANQRGGSGELFF | TGCAGCGCCAATCAGCGGGGGGGCTCCGGGGAGCTGTTTTTT
many | TRBJ2-7 | TRBV3-1 | . | CASSQDTRGEQYF | TGTGCCAGCAGCCAAGATACTAGAGGCGAGCAGTACTTC
. | TRBJ1-1 | TRBV5-1 | . | CASSLATRGRRNTEAFF | TGCGCCAGCAGCTTGGCGACCCGGGGCAGGCGGAACACTGAAGCTTTCTTT
many | TRBJ1-5 | TRBV2 | . | CASSERDGQPQHF | TGTGCCAGCAGTGAGAGGGACGGTCAGCCCCAGCATTTT
few | TRBJ1-2 | TRBV9 | TRBD1 | CASSVISGGQGSGYTF | TGTGCCAGCAGCGTAATTAGTGGAGGACAGGGGAGTGGCTACACCTTC
. | TRBJ2-7 | TRBV20-1 | . | CSARPTGNAYEQYF | TGCAGTGCTAGACCCACAGGGAATGCCTACGAGCAGTACTTC
. | TRBJ1-5 | TRBV19 | . | CASSIDGVQPQHF | TGTGCCAGTAGTATAGATGGGGTCCAGCCCCAGCATTTT
many | TRBJ2-2 | TRBV3-1 | TRBD2 | CASSQDSGRSGELFF | TGTGCCAGCAGCCAAGACAGCGGGAGGTCCGGGGAGCTGTTTTTT
many | TRBJ2-5 | TRBV18 | . | CASFTGQGGSETQYF | TGTGCCAGCTTCACTGGACAGGGAGGGTCAGAGACCCAGTACTTC
many | TRBJ2-7 | TRBV7-2 | . | CASSPDFALLEQYF | TGTGCCAGCAGCCCGGACTTCGCGCTACTCGAGCAGTACTTC
many | TRBJ2-1 | TRBV11-2 | TRBD2 | CASSYSGREGNEQFF | TGTGCCAGCAGCTATAGCGGGAGGGAAGGTAATGAGCAGTTCTTC
few | TRBJ2-3 | TRBV5-6 | . | CASSLELQPSTDTQYF | TGTGCCAGCAGCTTGGAACTTCAACCTAGCACAGATACGCAGTATTTT
. | TRBJ1-3 | TRBV11-1 | TRBD1 | CASSTRTGGDRNTIYF | TGTGCCAGCAGCACCAGGACAGGAGGGGATCGAAACACCATATATTTT
. | TRBJ2-7 | TRBV27 | TRBD1 | CASSLFAGGYEQYF | TGTGCCAGCAGTTTATTCGCAGGGGGCTACGAGCAGTACTTC
few | TRBJ2-6 | TRBV7-3 | . | CASSPHPASRTQSSGANVLTF | TGTGCCAGCAGCCCTCACCCCGCGTCACGGACTCAGAGCTCTGGGGCCAACGTCCTGACTTTC
few | TRBJ2-3 | TRBV5-1 | TRBD1 | CASSSLQGPYTDTQYF | TGCGCCAGCAGCTCGCTACAGGGGCCTTACACAGATACGCAGTATTTT